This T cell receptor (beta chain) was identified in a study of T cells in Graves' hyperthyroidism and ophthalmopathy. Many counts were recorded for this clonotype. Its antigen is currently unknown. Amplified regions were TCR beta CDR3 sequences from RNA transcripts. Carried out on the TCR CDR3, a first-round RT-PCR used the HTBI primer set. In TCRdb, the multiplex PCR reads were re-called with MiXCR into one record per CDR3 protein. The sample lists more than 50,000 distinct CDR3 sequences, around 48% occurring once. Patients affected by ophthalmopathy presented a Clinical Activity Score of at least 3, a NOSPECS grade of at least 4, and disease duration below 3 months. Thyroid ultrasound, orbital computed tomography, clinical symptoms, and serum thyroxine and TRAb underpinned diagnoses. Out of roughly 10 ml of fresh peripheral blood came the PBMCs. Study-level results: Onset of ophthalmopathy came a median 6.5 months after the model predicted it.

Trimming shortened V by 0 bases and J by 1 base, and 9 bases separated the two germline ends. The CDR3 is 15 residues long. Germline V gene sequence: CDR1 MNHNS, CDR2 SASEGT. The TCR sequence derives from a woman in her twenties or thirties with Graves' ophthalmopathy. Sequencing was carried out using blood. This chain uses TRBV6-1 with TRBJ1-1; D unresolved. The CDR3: CASSEAWHKNTEAFF. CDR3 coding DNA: TGTGCCAGCAGTGAAGCTTGGCACAAGAACACTGAAGCTTTCTTT.